This is a list of T cell receptor beta chains from one sample in a study of T-cell memory formation after mild COVID-19. TCRdb redid the calling of the 5' RACE reads with MiXCR, one entry per CDR3 protein. The sample carries about 470,000 distinct CDR3 sequences, about 20% recorded once. Sequencing used PBMCs or a T cell subset sorted from them (not recorded which). The receptors originated from an adult woman who had mild COVID-19 (a few samples of this study predate the infection). Cell type and time point are not known. CDR3s include the opening cysteine and the closing phenylalanine or tryptophan. The order of the fields is clone size, V gene, D gene, J gene, CDR3 protein, CDR3 DNA. A D gene is named only where the DNA matches it firmly. Not every row has a clone size; where given, it reads once, few, many or a size class.

abundance: NA; v_gene: TRBV6-5; d_gene: NA; j_gene: TRBJ2-7; CDR3aa: CASSGIRVPYEQYF; CDR3nt: TGTGCCAGCAGTGGAATCAGGGTCCCCTACGAGCAGTACTTC
abundance: NA; v_gene: TRBV24-1; d_gene: TRBD2; j_gene: TRBJ2-1; CDR3aa: CATSVNPSGGYNEQFF; CDR3nt: TGTGCCACCAGTGTAAACCCTAGCGGGGGCTACAATGAGCAGTTCTTC
abundance: NA; v_gene: TRBV4-2; d_gene: NA; j_gene: TRBJ1-4; CDR3aa: CASSQEGGTNEKLFF; CDR3nt: TGTGCCAGCAGCCAAGAAGGGGGGACTAATGAAAAACTGTTTTTT
abundance: few; v_gene: TRBV24-1; d_gene: NA; j_gene: TRBJ2-3; CDR3aa: CATSDWDQGDTQYF; CDR3nt: TGTGCCACCAGTGACTGGGACCAAGGGGATACGCAGTATTTT
abundance: few; v_gene: TRBV12-3/TRBV12-4; d_gene: NA; j_gene: TRBJ2-4; CDR3aa: CASSSHGPKNIQYF; CDR3nt: TGTGCCAGCAGTTCGCACGGACCCAAAAACATTCAGTACTTC
abundance: many; v_gene: TRBV7-7; d_gene: TRBD2; j_gene: TRBJ2-1; CDR3aa: CASSLVAGVGYNEQFF; CDR3nt: TGTGCTAGCAGCTTAGTAGCGGGAGTTGGCTACAATGAGCAGTTCTTC
abundance: few; v_gene: TRBV5-1; d_gene: TRBD1; j_gene: TRBJ1-1; CDR3aa: CASSHRQGADTEAFF; CDR3nt: TGCGCCAGCAGCCACAGACAGGGGGCGGATACTGAAGCTTTCTTT
abundance: few; v_gene: TRBV18; d_gene: NA; j_gene: TRBJ1-6; CDR3aa: CASSPREGRESPLHF; CDR3nt: TGTGCCAGCTCACCCCGGGAGGGGAGAGAATCACCCCTCCACTTT
abundance: NA; v_gene: TRBV30; d_gene: NA; j_gene: TRBJ1-2; CDR3aa: CAWDPVTVGYTF; CDR3nt: TGTGCCTGGGATCCTGTAACGGTTGGCTACACCTTC
abundance: many; v_gene: TRBV7-6; d_gene: TRBD1; j_gene: TRBJ2-1; CDR3aa: CASSFGDRGYNEQFF; CDR3nt: TGTGCCAGCAGCTTTGGAGACAGGGGGTACAATGAGCAGTTCTTC
abundance: NA; v_gene: TRBV5-1; d_gene: TRBD1; j_gene: TRBJ2-7; CDR3aa: CASSDSTGGHEQYF; CDR3nt: TGCGCCAGCAGCGATTCGACAGGGGGCCACGAGCAGTACTTC
abundance: few; v_gene: TRBV2; d_gene: NA; j_gene: TRBJ2-1; CDR3aa: CASRFNNEQFF; CDR3nt: TGTGCCAGCAGATTTAACAATGAGCAGTTCTTC
abundance: NA; v_gene: TRBV12-3/TRBV12-4; d_gene: NA; j_gene: TRBJ2-3; CDR3aa: CASRGSNADTQYF; CDR3nt: TGTGCCAGCAGGGGTTCGAACGCAGATACGCAGTATTTT
abundance: few; v_gene: TRBV9; d_gene: TRBD2; j_gene: TRBJ2-7; CDR3aa: CASSVDGGGSYEQYF; CDR3nt: TGTGCCAGCAGCGTAGATGGCGGGGGCTCCTACGAGCAGTACTTC
abundance: few; v_gene: TRBV6-5; d_gene: NA; j_gene: TRBJ2-1; CDR3aa: CASSYVANRVDEQFF; CDR3nt: TGTGCCAGCAGTTACGTCGCGAACAGGGTGGATGAGCAGTTCTTC
abundance: NA; v_gene: TRBV5-4; d_gene: NA; j_gene: TRBJ2-7; CDR3aa: CASSLGVGYSYEQYF; CDR3nt: TGTGCCAGCAGCTTGGGTGTAGGCTACTCTTACGAGCAGTACTTC
abundance: many; v_gene: TRBV20-1; d_gene: NA; j_gene: TRBJ2-1; CDR3aa: CSARSLWSYNEQFF; CDR3nt: TGCAGTGCTAGGTCCCTTTGGTCCTACAATGAGCAGTTCTTC
abundance: NA; v_gene: TRBV9; d_gene: NA; j_gene: TRBJ1-2; CDR3aa: CASSVEVRYSYGYTF; CDR3nt: TGTGCCAGCAGCGTAGAAGTACGGTACTCCTATGGCTACACCTTC